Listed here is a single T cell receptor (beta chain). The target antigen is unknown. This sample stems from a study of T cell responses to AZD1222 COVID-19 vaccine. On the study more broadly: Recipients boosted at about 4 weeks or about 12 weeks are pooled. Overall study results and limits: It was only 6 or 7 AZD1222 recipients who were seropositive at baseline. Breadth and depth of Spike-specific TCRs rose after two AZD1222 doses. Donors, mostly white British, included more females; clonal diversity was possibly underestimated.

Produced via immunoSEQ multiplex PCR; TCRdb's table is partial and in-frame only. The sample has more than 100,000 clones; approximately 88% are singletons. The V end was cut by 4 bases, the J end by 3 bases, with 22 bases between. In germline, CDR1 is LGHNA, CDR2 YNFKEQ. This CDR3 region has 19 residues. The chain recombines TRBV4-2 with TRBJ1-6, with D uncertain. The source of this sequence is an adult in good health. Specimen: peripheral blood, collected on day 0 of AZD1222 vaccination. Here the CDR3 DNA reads TGTGCCAGCAGCCCGGCGGGAGGGAATGGGCCCAGCTATAATTCACCCCTCCACTTT. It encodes CASSPAGGNGPSYNSPLHF.